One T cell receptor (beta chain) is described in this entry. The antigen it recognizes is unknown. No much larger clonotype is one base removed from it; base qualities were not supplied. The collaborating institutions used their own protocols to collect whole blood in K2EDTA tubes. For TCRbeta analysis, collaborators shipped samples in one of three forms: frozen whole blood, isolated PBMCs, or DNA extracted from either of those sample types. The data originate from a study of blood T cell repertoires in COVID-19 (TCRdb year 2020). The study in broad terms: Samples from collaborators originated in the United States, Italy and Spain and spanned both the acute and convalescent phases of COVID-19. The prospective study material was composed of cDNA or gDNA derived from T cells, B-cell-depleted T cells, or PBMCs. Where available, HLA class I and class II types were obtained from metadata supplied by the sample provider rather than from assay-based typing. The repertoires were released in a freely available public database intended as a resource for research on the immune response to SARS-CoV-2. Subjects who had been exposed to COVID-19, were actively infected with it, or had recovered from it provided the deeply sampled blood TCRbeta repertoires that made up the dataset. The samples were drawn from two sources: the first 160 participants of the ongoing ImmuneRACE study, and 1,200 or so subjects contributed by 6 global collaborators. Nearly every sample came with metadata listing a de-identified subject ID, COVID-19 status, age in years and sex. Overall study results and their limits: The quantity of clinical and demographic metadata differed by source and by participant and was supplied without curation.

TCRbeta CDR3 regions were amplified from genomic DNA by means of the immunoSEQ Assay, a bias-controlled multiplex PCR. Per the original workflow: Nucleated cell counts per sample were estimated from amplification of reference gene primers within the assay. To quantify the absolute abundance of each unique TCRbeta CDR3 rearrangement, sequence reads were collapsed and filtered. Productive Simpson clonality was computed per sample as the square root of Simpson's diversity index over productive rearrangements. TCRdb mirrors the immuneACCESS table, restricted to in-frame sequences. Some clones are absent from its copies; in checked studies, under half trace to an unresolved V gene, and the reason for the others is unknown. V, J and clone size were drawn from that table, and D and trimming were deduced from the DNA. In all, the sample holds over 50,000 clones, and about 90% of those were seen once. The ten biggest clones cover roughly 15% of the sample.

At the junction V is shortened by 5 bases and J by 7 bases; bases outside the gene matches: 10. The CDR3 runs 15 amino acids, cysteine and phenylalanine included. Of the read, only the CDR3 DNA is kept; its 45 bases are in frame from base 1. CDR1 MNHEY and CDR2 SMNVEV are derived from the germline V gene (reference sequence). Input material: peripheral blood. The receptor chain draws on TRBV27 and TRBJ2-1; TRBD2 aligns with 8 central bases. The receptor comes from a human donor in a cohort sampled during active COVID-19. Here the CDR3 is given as CASSLEGLAGNEQFF. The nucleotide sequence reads TGTGCCAGCAGTCTCGAAGGACTAGCAGGGAATGAGCAGTTCTTC.